These 10 T cell receptor beta chains originate from one sample sequenced in a study of naive and memory T cell subsets. Findings and caveats of the study: Naive repertoires, especially CD8, held a few larger clonotypes, possibly memory cells re-expressing CD45RA.

An equimolar mix of two oligonucleotides served as the beta constant-region primer for TRBC1 and TRBC2. Four rounds of PCR amplified the ligated cDNA using nested alpha and beta constant-region primers plus SP2. TCRdb analysed the UMI-ligation and nested PCR reads with MiXCR anew, one entry per CDR3 protein. The repertoire consists of about 150,000 distinct CDR3 sequences, with roughly 22% occurring once and the leading ten covering 0.095% to 0.12%. Their antigens remain unidentified. The sequenced material came from naive CD4+ T cells from blood. The receptors shown here come from a human donor in good health.

The CDR3 region is CASSYTPQEIALTQYF. CDR3 coding DNA: TGTGCCAGCAGTTACACCCCGCAAGAGATCGCGCTTACGCAGTATTTT. The chain recombines TRBV6-2 or TRBV6-3 with TRBJ2-3; D is uncertain. CDR3 size: 16 residues. Trimming took 2 bases from V and 8 from J, leaving 20 bases between them. CDR1 MNHEY and CDR2 SVGEGT come from the germline V gene.

On this clonotype itself: Given a much more abundant clone one base away, this may be a read error. The V gene is TRBV7-8, the J gene TRBJ2-3; D is uncertain. This CDR3 comprises 13 residues. The germline V gene encodes CDR1 SGHVS and CDR2 FQNEAQ. The CDR3 loop is CVSSLVWADTQYF. The CDR3 bases are TGTGTCAGCAGCTTAGTGTGGGCAGATACGCAGTATTTT.

The CDR3 nucleotides read TGTGCCAGCAGCTTAGAGGGGGCAGATACGCAGTATTTT. As protein: CASSLEGADTQYF. The chain employs TRBV7-2 and TRBJ2-3; a weak D match, TRBD1 (6 bases). CDR3 length equals 13 residues. Deletions cut 1 base from V and 4 bases from J, with 6 bases between. Germline loops: CDR1 SGHTA, CDR2 FQGNSA.

V and J are TRBV3-1 and TRBJ2-2, with TRBD2 matching 11 bases. This CDR3 spans 15 amino acids. Germline values: CDR1 LGHDT, CDR2 YNNKEL (reference sequence). Germline trimming cut 4 bases from V and 8 bases from J; bases unmatched to any gene: 6. CDR3 in DNA: TGTGCCAGCAGCCGGCCAACTAGCGGGAGAGGGGAGCTGTTTTTT. Translation: CASSRPTSGRGELFF.

V is TRBV29-1 and J is TRBJ1-1; D gene unclear. V lost 4 bases, J lost 7 bases, and 13 bases lay in between. There are 12 residues in the CDR3. CDR1 and CDR2 (germline): SQVTM, ANQGSEA. CDR3 region: CSVVAGVGEAFF. The CDR3 DNA reads TGCAGCGTTGTGGCTGGGGTGGGTGAAGCTTTCTTT.

There are a few counts of this clonotype. The CDR3 loop reads CSARARGNQPQHF. For the CDR3, the DNA is TGCAGTGCTAGAGCCAGGGGCAATCAGCCCCAGCATTTT. The V call is TRBV20-1, the J call TRBJ1-5, with TRBD1 as a possible D gene (5 bases). The germline CDR1 and CDR2 sequences are DFQATT and SNEGSKA (reference sequence). Deletions cut 1 base from V and 2 bases from J, with 6 bases between. This CDR3 comprises 13 residues.

This chain links TRBV7-3 with TRBJ2-1; no definite D call. The CDR3 has 15 residues. The V gene's germline CDR1 is SGHTA and CDR2 FQGTGA. Trimming removed 5 bases at V and 6 bases at J, with 17 bases between. The CDR3 reads CASSLHVVQTNEQFF. Here the CDR3 DNA reads TGTGCCAGCAGCCTCCATGTTGTGCAAACCAATGAGCAGTTCTTC.

This clonotype was detected a few times. The chain carries TRBV20-1 and TRBJ1-6, with D possibly matching TRBD1 (6 bases). The germline V gene encodes CDR1 DFQATT and CDR2 SNEGSKA (reference sequence). Trimming pared 2 bases from V and 8 bases from J, leaving 13 bases between. The CDR3 is 14 amino acids. CDR3 protein: CSARRQVRDSPLHF. DNA for the CDR3: TGCAGTGCTAGAAGACAGGTTCGGGATTCACCCCTCCACTTT.

This clonotype was found a few times. V is TRBV3-1 and J is TRBJ1-2, with 11 positions matching TRBD1. Germline-derived CDR1 and CDR2 are LGHDT and YNNKEL (reference sequence). Germline trimming cut 4 bases from V and 4 bases from J; bases unmatched to any gene: 2. The CDR3 is made up of 14 amino acids. The CDR3 loop reads CASSPGQGGYGYTF. In DNA, the CDR3 is TGTGCCAGCAGCCCGGGACAGGGGGGCTATGGCTACACCTTC.

The sample holds a few counts of this clonotype. The chain is built from TRBV5-1 and TRBJ2-1, with 12 bases lining up with TRBD2. Germline-derived CDR1 and CDR2 are SGHRS and YFSETQ. The J segment lost 6 bases and the V segment lost 2 bases, leaving 3 bases of the junction unmatched. The CDR3 is 15 amino acids. CDR3 sequence: CASSFGLAGTNEQFF. Here the CDR3 DNA reads TGCGCCAGCAGCTTTGGACTAGCGGGGACCAATGAGCAGTTCTTC.